This TCR beta chain was profiled in a study of Tregs in tolerant kidney transplant recipients. Whole-study context: Related graft donors supplied nonmyeloablative bone marrow transplants, and mixed chimerism was transient. General observations from the study: The small number of patients limits these findings pending further validation.

Only one count was recorded for this clone. Its antigen remains unidentified. Some clones are missing from TCRdb's copy, which holds only in-frame ones; the method was immunoSEQ multiplex PCR. There are about 61,000 clones in the sample; approximately 83% occur only once, and around 1.9% lies in the top ten. Per germline, CDR1 MNHEY and CDR2 SVGAGI. The CDR3 consists of 14 residues. The germline V and J ends were trimmed by 3 bases and 4 bases, with 13 bases remaining between them. Thawed PBMCs were FACS-sorted into unstimulated CD4+CD25+CD127- regulatory T cells, CD4+CD25- non-regulatory cells, CD4 and CD8 cells.

This sequence joins TRBV6-5 and TRBJ2-7, with D perhaps matching TRBD1 (6 bases). This clonotype was obtained from a human donor who received a combined kidney and bone marrow transplant. The source was Tregs from blood, collected before the transplant. The CDR3 DNA sequence: TGTGCCAGCAGTTATAGGGGGAGTGGGTACGAGCAGTACTTC. Amino acid sequence: CASSYRGSGYEQYF.